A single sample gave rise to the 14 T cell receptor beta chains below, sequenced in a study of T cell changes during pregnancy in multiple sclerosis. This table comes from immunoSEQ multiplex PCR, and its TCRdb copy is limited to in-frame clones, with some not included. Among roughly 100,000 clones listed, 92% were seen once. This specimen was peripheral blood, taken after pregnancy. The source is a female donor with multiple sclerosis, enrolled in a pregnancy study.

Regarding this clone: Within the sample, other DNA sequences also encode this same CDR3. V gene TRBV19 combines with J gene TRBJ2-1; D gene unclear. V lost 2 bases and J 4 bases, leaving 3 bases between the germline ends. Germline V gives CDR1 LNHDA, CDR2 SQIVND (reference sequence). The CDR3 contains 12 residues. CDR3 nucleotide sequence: TGTGCCAGTAGTATACGGTACAATGAGCAGTTCTTC. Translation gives CASSIRYNEQFF.

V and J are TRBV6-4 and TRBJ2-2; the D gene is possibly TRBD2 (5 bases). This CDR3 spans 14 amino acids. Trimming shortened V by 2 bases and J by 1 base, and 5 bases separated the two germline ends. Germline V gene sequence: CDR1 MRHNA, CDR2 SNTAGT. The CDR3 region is CASSDGGNTGELFF. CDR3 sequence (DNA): TGTGCCAGCAGTGACGGAGGGAACACCGGGGAGCTGTTTTTT.

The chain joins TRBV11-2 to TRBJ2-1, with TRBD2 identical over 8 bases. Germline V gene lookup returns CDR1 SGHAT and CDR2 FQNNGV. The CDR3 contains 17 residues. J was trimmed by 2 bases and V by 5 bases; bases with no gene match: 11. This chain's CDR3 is CASSRPRGGLAYNEQFF. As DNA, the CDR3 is TGTGCCAGCAGCCGTCCTCGGGGGGGGCTAGCCTACAATGAGCAGTTCTTC.

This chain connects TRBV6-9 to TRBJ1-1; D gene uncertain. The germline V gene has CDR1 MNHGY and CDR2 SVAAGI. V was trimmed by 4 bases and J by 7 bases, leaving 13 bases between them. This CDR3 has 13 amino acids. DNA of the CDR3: TGTGCCAGCAGTTCCCCGAGAGTCGGTGAAGCTTTCTTT. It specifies CASSSPRVGEAFF.

The CDR3 spells CASRAGGPYEQYF. The CDR3, as DNA: TGCGCCAGCAGAGCGGGAGGGCCCTACGAGCAGTACTTC. This chain uses TRBV5-1 with TRBJ2-7; 10 nucleotides align to TRBD2. This CDR3 has 13 amino acids. V shed 5 bases, J shed 2 bases, and the junction held 1 base outside the gene matches. Per the germline V gene, CDR1 is SGHRS and CDR2 is YFSETQ.

CDR3 region: CASSFIGGRQETQYF. The CDR3 bases are TGTGCCAGCAGCTTTATAGGGGGCCGCCAAGAGACCCAGTACTTC. V usage is TRBV5-6 and J usage is TRBJ2-5; 7 bases are shared with TRBD1. The CDR3 totals 15 residues. CDR1 SGHDT and CDR2 YYEEEE come from the germline V gene. V trimming: 2 bases; J trimming: 1 base; junction bases outside the gene matches: 5.

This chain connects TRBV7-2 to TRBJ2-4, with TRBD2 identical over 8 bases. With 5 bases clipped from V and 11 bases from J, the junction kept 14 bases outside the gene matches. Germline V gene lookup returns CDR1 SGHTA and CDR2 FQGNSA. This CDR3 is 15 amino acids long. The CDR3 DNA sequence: TGTGCCAGCAGCCAACCAGGACCGGGGGGGGGCTTTCAGTACTTC. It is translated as CASSQPGPGGGFQYF.

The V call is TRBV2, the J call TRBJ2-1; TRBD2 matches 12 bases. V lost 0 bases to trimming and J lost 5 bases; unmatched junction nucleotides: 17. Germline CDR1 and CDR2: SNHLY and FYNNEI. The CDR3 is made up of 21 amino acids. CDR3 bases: TGTGCCAGCAGTGAAGCCTCGGGCTGGGTGGCTAGCGGGGGGGATAACAATGAGCAGTTCTTC. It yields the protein CASSEASGWVASGGDNNEQFF.

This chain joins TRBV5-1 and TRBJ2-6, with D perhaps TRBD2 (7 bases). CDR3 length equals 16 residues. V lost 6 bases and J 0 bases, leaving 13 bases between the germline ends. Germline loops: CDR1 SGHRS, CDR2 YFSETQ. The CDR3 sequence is CASTGRGSSGANVLTF. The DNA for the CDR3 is TGCGCCAGCACGGGGAGGGGGAGCTCTGGGGCCAACGTCCTGACTTTC.

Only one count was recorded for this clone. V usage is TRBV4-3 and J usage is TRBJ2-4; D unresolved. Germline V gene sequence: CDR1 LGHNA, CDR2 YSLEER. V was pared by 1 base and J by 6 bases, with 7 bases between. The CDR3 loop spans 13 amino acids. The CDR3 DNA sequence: TGCGCCAGCAGCCAAGTGTCGGGAAACATTCAGTACTTC. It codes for CASSQVSGNIQYF.

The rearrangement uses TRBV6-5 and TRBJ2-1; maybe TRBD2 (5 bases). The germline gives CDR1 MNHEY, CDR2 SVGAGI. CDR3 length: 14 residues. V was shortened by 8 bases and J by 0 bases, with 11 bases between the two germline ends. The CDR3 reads CASSRGSSYNEQFF. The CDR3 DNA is TGTGCCAGCTCCCGGGGAAGCTCCTACAATGAGCAGTTCTTC.

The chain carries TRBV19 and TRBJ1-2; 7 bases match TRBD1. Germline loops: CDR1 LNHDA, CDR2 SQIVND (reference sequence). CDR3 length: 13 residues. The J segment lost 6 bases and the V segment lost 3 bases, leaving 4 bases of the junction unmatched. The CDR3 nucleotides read TGTGCCAGTAGTATTACAGGGGCGGATGGCTACACCTTC. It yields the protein CASSITGADGYTF.

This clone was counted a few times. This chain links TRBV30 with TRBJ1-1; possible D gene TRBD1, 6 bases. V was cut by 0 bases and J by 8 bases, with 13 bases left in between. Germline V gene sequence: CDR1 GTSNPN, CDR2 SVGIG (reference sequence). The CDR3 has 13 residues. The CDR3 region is CAWSVPGGREAFF. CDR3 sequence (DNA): TGTGCCTGGAGTGTACCTGGGGGCAGAGAAGCTTTCTTT.

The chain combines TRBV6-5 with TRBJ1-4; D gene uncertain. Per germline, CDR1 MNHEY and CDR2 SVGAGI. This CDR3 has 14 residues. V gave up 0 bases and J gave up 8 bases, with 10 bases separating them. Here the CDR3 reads CASSYSMVEEKLFF. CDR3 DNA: TGTGCCAGCAGTTACTCGATGGTTGAGGAAAAACTGTTTTTT.